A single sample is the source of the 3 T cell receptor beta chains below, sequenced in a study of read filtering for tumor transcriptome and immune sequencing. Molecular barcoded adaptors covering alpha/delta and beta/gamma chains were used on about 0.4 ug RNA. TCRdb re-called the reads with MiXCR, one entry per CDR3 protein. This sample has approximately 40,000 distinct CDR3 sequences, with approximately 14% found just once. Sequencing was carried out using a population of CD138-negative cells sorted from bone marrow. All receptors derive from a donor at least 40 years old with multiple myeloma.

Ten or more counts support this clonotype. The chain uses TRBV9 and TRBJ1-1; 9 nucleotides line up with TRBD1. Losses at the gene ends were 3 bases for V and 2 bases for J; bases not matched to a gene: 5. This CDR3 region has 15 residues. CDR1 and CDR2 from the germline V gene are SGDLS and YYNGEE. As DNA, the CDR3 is TGTGCCAGCAGCGCTGGACAGGGGATAAACACTGAAGCTTTCTTT. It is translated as CASSAGQGINTEAFF. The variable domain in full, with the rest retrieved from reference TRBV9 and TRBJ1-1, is DSGVTQTPKHLITATGQRVTLRCSPRSGDLSVYWYQQSLDQGLQFLIQYYNGEERAKGNILERFSAQQFPDLHSELNLSSLELGDSALYFCASSAGQGINTEAFFGQGTRLTVV.

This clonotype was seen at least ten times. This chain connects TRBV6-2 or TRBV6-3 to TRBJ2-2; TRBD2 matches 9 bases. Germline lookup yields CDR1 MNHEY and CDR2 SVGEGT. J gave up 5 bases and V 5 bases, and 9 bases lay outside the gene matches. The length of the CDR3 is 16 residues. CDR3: CASSQPGLARTGELFF. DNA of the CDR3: TGTGCCAGCAGTCAACCGGGACTAGCCCGGACCGGGGAGCTGTTTTTT.

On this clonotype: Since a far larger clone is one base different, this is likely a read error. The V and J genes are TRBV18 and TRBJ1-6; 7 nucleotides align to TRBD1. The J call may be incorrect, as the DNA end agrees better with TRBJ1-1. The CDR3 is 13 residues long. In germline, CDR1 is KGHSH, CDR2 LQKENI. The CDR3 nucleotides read TGTGCCAGCTCCCCGACAGGGACCACTGAAGCTTTCTTT. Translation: CASSPTGTTEAFF.